This entry concerns a single TCR beta chain. Treatment specified: oral pan-JAK inhibitor, 5-10 mg twice daily. This specimen comes from a study of CD8+ T cells in alopecia areata. RNA, once extracted, was reverse transcribed into cDNA for use as the sequencing template. Profiled with immunoSEQ multiplex PCR; TCRdb holds only in-frame clones, not every one. The sample includes over 100,000 clones, around 50% of them seen just once. Looked up from germline, CDR1 is SGHDN and CDR2 is FVKESK. The CDR3 length is 13 residues. V was pared by 0 bases and J by 5 bases, with 7 bases between. J is TRBJ1-2 and V is TRBV14; D is undetermined. This receptor was obtained from a human donor with alopecia areata. Here the sequenced sample was CD8+ T cells sorted from blood, taken at week 24, from a patient treated with tofacitinib. CDR3 amino acids: CASSQDGPYGYTF. The CDR3 DNA sequence: TGTGCCAGCAGCCAAGACGGACCGTATGGCTACACCTTC.